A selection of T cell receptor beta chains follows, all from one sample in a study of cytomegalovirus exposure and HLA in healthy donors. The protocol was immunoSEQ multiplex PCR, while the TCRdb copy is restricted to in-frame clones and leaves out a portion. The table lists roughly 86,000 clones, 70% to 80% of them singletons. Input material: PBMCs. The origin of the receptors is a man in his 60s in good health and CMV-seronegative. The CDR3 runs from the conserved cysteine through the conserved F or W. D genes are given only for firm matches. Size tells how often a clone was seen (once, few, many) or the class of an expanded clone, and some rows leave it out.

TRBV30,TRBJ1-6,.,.,CAWTRGFGSPLHF,TGTGCCTGGACGAGAGGGTTTGGCTCACCCCTCCACTTT
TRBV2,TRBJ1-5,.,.,CASSGERNQPQHF,TGTGCCAGCAGTGGGGAGAGAAATCAGCCCCAGCATTTT
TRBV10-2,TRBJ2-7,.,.,CASSESEGEQYF,TGCGCCAGCAGTGAGTCGGAGGGGGAGCAGTACTTC
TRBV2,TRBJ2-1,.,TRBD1,CASSGDRGPNEQFF,TGTGCCAGCAGTGGGGACAGGGGCCCCAATGAGCAGTTCTTC
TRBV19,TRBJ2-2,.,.,CASSTDSHGELFF,TGTGCCAGTAGTACCGACTCTCACGGGGAGCTGTTTTTT
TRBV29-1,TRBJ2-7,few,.,CSVEDLASEQYF,TGCAGCGTTGAAGATCTAGCATCCGAGCAGTACTTC
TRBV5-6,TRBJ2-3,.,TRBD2,CASSLLGASSGDTDTQYF,TGTGCCAGCAGCTTGTTGGGGGCGTCTAGCGGGGATACAGATACGCAGTATTTT
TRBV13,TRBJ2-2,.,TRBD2,CASSPEGTSGNTGELFF,TGTGCCAGCAGCCCCGAAGGCACTAGCGGTAACACCGGGGAGCTGTTTTTT
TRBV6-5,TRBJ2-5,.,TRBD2,CASSYGGRQETQYF,TGTGCCAGCAGTTACGGCGGGAGGCAAGAGACCCAGTACTTC
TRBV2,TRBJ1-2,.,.,CASKTVFSNYGYTF,TGTGCCAGCAAAACGGTTTTTTCTAACTATGGCTACACCTTC
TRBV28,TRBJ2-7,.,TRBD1,CASSRPGQGSYEQYF,TGTGCCAGCAGTCGACCGGGACAGGGGTCCTACGAGCAGTACTTC
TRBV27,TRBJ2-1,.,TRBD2,CASSPSGTSVEFRRNEQFF,TGTGCCAGCAGTCCCTCCGGGACTAGCGTTGAGTTTCGAAGGAATGAGCAGTTCTTC
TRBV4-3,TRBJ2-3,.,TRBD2,CASSQEFSGDTDTQYF,TGCGCCAGCAGCCAAGAATTCAGCGGGGACACAGATACGCAGTATTTT
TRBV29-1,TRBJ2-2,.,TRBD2,CSVGGTSGIGELFF,TGCAGCGTTGGCGGGACTAGCGGGATCGGGGAGCTGTTTTTT
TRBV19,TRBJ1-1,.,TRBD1,CASSMGTGGEAFF,TGTGCCAGTAGTATGGGGACAGGGGGTGAAGCTTTCTTT
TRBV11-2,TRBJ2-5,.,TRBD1,CASSVSPRGTGGETQYF,TGTGCCAGCAGCGTCTCCCCCCGAGGGACAGGGGGGGAGACCCAGTACTTC
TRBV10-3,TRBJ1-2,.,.,CAISDSAGADYGYTF,TGTGCCATCAGTGATTCCGCGGGGGCCGACTATGGCTACACCTTC
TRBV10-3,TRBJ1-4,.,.,CAISAGRNEKLFF,TGTGCCATCTCGGCAGGTCGGAATGAAAAACTGTTTTTT
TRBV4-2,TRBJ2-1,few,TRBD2,CASVRELARPSEQFF,TGTGCCAGCGTGCGGGAGCTAGCGCGCCCCAGTGAGCAGTTCTTC
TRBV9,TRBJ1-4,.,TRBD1,CASSSHRGGGEKLFF,TGTGCCAGCAGCTCCCACAGGGGAGGCGGTGAAAAACTGTTTTTT
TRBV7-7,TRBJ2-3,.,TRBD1,CASSPGQGTDTQYF,TGTGCTAGCAGCCCCGGACAGGGAACAGATACGCAGTATTTT
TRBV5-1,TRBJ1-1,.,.,CASSPGWEAEAFF,TGCGCCAGCAGCCCCGGCTGGGAGGCTGAAGCTTTCTTT
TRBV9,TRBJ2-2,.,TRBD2,CASSPLLAGNTGELFF,TGTGCCAGCAGCCCCTTACTAGCGGGGAACACCGGGGAGCTGTTTTTT
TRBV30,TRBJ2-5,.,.,CAWSWSRQETQYF,TGTGCCTGGAGTTGGTCTAGGCAAGAGACCCAGTACTTC
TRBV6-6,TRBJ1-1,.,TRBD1,CASAYRGRDTEAFF,TGTGCCAGCGCATACAGGGGGCGGGACACTGAAGCTTTCTTT
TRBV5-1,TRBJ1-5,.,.,CASSFTVDQPQHF,TGCGCCAGCAGCTTTACGGTGGATCAGCCCCAGCATTTT
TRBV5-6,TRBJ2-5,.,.,CASSAQETQYF,TGTGCCAGCAGCGCGCAAGAGACCCAGTACTTC